A single sample is the source of the 12 T cell receptor beta chains below, sequenced in a study of T cell repertoires in cytomegalovirus infection. These receptors are not linked to any known antigen. TCRdb re-called the reads through MiXCR, storing one row per CDR3 protein. The sample has some 920,000 distinct CDR3 sequences, around 32% seen once. The source material was cultured CD8+ T cells from PBMCs, sampled from culture after CMV antigen stimulation. These receptors were obtained from a human donor in good health (CMV status not recorded). Some clones in this sample may be carry-over from other donors' samples.

This chain links TRBV7-9 with TRBJ2-1; D gene uncertain. V dropped 4 bases and J dropped 8 bases, with 9 bases sitting between them. Germline CDR1 reads SEHNR; CDR2 reads FQNEAQ (reference sequence). This CDR3 is built from 12 residues. The CDR3 protein is CASSYRVDEQFF. The CDR3 DNA follows: TGTGCCAGCAGCTACCGTGTAGATGAGCAGTTCTTC.

In DNA, the CDR3 is TGTGCCAGCAGCTTAAGAGAGGCCCCCGATTTAAAGCAGTACTTC. It yields the protein CASSLREAPDLKQYF. The chain uses TRBV7-9 and TRBJ2-7; D call uncertain. Trimming removed 2 bases at V and 8 bases at J, with 19 bases between. The germline CDR1 and CDR2 sequences are SEHNR and FQNEAQ (reference sequence). This CDR3 contains 15 residues.

There are many counts of this clonotype. The rearrangement joins TRBV24-1 to TRBJ1-5; D is perhaps TRBD1 (6 bases). The CDR3 loop spans 13 amino acids. Trimming pared 3 bases from V and 7 bases from J, leaving 9 bases between. CDR1 is KGHDR and CDR2 is SFDVKD in the germline V gene. The CDR3 bases are TGTGCCACCAGTGATCGCAGGGGCCAGCCCCAGCATTTT. Protein sequence: CATSDRRGQPQHF.

CDR3 region: CASSLPPPGWGNEQFF. The CDR3 region has the DNA TGTGCCAGCAGCTTACCCCCCCCGGGATGGGGCAATGAGCAGTTCTTC. The chain links TRBV13 to TRBJ2-1; D possibly corresponds to TRBD2 (5 bases). The V gene's germline CDR1 is PRHDT and CDR2 FYEKMQ (reference sequence). V lost 2 bases and J lost 6, with 17 bases in between. This CDR3 has 16 amino acids.

This clonotype was seen a few times. The V gene is TRBV9, the J gene TRBJ2-1, with 10 bases matching TRBD2. Trimming removed 0 bases from V and 7 bases from J; junction bases left unmatched: 4. CDR3 length: 15 amino acids. Germline V CDR1 and CDR2: SGDLS, YYNGEE. The CDR3 reads CASSVDASGGNEQFF. CDR3 in DNA: TGTGCCAGCAGCGTAGATGCTAGCGGGGGAAATGAGCAGTTCTTC.

V is TRBV7-6 and J is TRBJ2-7; 7 bases are a match to TRBD2. Germline loops: CDR1 SGHVS, CDR2 FNYEAQ. The CDR3 length is 14 residues. The ends lost 0 bases at V and 4 bases at J; junction bases unmatched: 3. The CDR3 bases are TGTGCCAGCAGCTTAGCGCTCGGGGGGTACGAGCAGTACGTC. It yields the protein CASSLALGGYEQYV.

The V call is TRBV20-1, the J call TRBJ1-6; 12 bases match TRBD1. Trimming removed 2 bases from V and 10 bases from J; junction bases left unmatched: 9. The length of the CDR3 is 16 residues. Germline loops: CDR1 DFQATT, CDR2 SNEGSKA (reference sequence). CDR3 residues: CSARSRDRGHRSPLHF. The CDR3 region has the DNA TGCAGTGCTAGAAGCCGGGACAGGGGGCACAGATCACCCCTCCACTTT.

This chain connects TRBV4-1 to TRBJ1-2; D is unclear. Trimming shortened V by 0 bases and J by 7 bases, and 15 bases separated the two germline ends. Germline CDR1 is MGHRA and CDR2 is YSYEKL. CDR3 length equals 15 residues. The CDR3 DNA reads as TGCGCCAGCAGCCAAGATCGGACGGTCACGGGTGGCTACACCTTC. This translates into CASSQDRTVTGGYTF.

This clonotype was picked up a small number of times. This chain joins TRBV6-2 or TRBV6-3 and TRBJ2-7; D assignment may be TRBD1 or TRBD2 (5 bases each). CDR3 length: 15 residues. Germline-derived CDR1 and CDR2 are MNHEY and SVGEGT. V lost 0 bases, J lost 6 bases, and 15 bases lay in between. This chain's CDR3 is CASSYSGDPLAEQYV. CDR3 sequence (DNA): TGTGCCAGCAGTTACTCGGGGGATCCCTTGGCCGAGCAGTACGTC.

This clonotype has a handful of counts. CDR3 nucleotides: TGTGCCAGCAGTCCCGTTCCGGGGAACTCCTACGAGCAGTACGTC. It codes for CASSPVPGNSYEQYV. This chain connects TRBV27 to TRBJ2-7; D might be TRBD2 (5 bases). Germline CDR1 MNHEY, CDR2 SMNVEV (reference sequence). This CDR3 has 15 amino acids. The germline V and J ends were trimmed by 5 bases and 0 bases, with 14 bases remaining between them.

V is TRBV4-1 and J is TRBJ1-5, with D tentatively TRBD1 (5 bases). The V end lost 1 base, the J end lost 4 bases, and 8 bases lay between the germline ends. The CDR3 has 14 residues. Germline CDR1 reads MGHRA; CDR2 reads YSYEKL. CDR3 sequence reads: CASSQGGLNQPQHF. The CDR3 DNA reads TGCGCCAGCAGCCAAGGGGGCCTGAATCAGCCCCAGCATTTT.

There are many counts of this clonotype. The genes are TRBV7-2 and TRBJ1-1; D is unresolved. This CDR3 region has 14 residues. With 1 base removed from V and 0 bases from J, the gap between germline ends came to 6 bases. The germline V gene encodes CDR1 SGHTA and CDR2 FQGNSA. The CDR3 spells CASSLDSMNTEAFF. The CDR3, as DNA: TGTGCCAGCAGCTTAGACAGTATGAACACTGAAGCTTTCTTT.